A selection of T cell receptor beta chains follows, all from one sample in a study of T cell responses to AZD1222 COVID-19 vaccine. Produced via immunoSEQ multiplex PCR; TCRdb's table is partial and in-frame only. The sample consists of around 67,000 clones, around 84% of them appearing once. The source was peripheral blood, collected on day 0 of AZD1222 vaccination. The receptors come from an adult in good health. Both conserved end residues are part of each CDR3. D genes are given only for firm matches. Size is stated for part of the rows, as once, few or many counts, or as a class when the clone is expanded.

CDR3nt: TGTGCCAGTAGTACTAGCCGGGACAGGGGGACCAACACCGGGGAGCTGTTTTTT; CDR3aa: CASSTSRDRGTNTGELFF; v_gene: TRBV19; j_gene: TRBJ2-2; d_gene: TRBD1; abundance: -
CDR3nt: TGTGCCAGCAGTGAGACGTGGACAGTTAATCAGCCCCAGCATTTT; CDR3aa: CASSETWTVNQPQHF; v_gene: TRBV6-1; j_gene: TRBJ1-5; d_gene: -; abundance: -
CDR3nt: TGTGCCAGCAGCCAAGAGGTACTGCGCTCTGGAAACACCATATATTTT; CDR3aa: CASSQEVLRSGNTIYF; v_gene: TRBV4-2; j_gene: TRBJ1-3; d_gene: -; abundance: few
CDR3nt: TGTGCCAGCAGAACCCCGGGGACAGGGGTCGACGAGCAGTACTTC; CDR3aa: CASRTPGTGVDEQYF; v_gene: TRBV2; j_gene: TRBJ2-7; d_gene: TRBD1; abundance: once
CDR3nt: TGTGCCAGCAGCCAACCCGGGACGACCTACGAGCAGTACTTC; CDR3aa: CASSQPGTTYEQYF; v_gene: TRBV3-1/TRBV3-2; j_gene: TRBJ2-7; d_gene: -; abundance: -
CDR3nt: TGTGCCAGCAGCGGACCGGGACAGGGTTCGACTGAAGCTTTCTTT; CDR3aa: CASSGPGQGSTEAFF; v_gene: TRBV21-1; j_gene: TRBJ1-1; d_gene: -; abundance: -
CDR3nt: TGTGCCAGCACTCCGACGGGGGGCAGGGACACTGAAGCTTTCTTT; CDR3aa: CASTPTGGRDTEAFF; v_gene: TRBV28; j_gene: TRBJ1-1; d_gene: -; abundance: -
CDR3nt: TGCGCCAGCAGCCAAGAGAGGGACTTCATATACAATGAGCAGTTCTTC; CDR3aa: CASSQERDFIYNEQFF; v_gene: TRBV4-3; j_gene: TRBJ2-1; d_gene: -; abundance: -
CDR3nt: TGTGCCAGCAGCTTAGGGACTAGCGGGAGTCTAGAGACCCAGTACTTC; CDR3aa: CASSLGTSGSLETQYF; v_gene: TRBV11-2; j_gene: TRBJ2-5; d_gene: TRBD2; abundance: -
CDR3nt: TGTGCCTGGAGTTATGTCACAAAGTATGGCTACACCTTC; CDR3aa: CAWSYVTKYGYTF; v_gene: TRBV30; j_gene: TRBJ1-2; d_gene: -; abundance: -
CDR3nt: TGTGCCAGCAGCCACACGACAGGGAGTGAAAAACTGTTTTTT; CDR3aa: CASSHTTGSEKLFF; v_gene: TRBV14; j_gene: TRBJ1-4; d_gene: TRBD1; abundance: -
CDR3nt: TGCGCCAGCAGCTTGATGGCAGGTGCTAACACTGAAGCTTTCTTT; CDR3aa: CASSLMAGANTEAFF; v_gene: TRBV5-1; j_gene: TRBJ1-1; d_gene: -; abundance: -
CDR3nt: TGTGCCAGCAGCCCGCTCGTCCAGGTGTTGGCTTTCTTT; CDR3aa: CASSPLVQVLAFF; v_gene: TRBV14; j_gene: TRBJ1-1; d_gene: -; abundance: -
CDR3nt: TGTGCCACCAGCTCGGACCAGGCACTCACAGATACGCAGTATTTT; CDR3aa: CATSSDQALTDTQYF; v_gene: TRBV24-1; j_gene: TRBJ2-3; d_gene: -; abundance: -
CDR3nt: TGTGCCAGCACCGCCGGGCCCTATAATTCACCCCTCCACTTT; CDR3aa: CASTAGPYNSPLHF; v_gene: TRBV6-5; j_gene: TRBJ1-6; d_gene: -; abundance: -
CDR3nt: TGCGCCAGCAGCCCGCTAGAACAGGGAAGCAGCAATCAGCCCCAGCATTTT; CDR3aa: CASSPLEQGSSNQPQHF; v_gene: TRBV4-1; j_gene: TRBJ1-5; d_gene: -; abundance: -
CDR3nt: TGCGCCAGCAGCGTGAAGGACTATCCTGTCAATGAGCAGTTCTTC; CDR3aa: CASSVKDYPVNEQFF; v_gene: TRBV5-1; j_gene: TRBJ2-1; d_gene: -; abundance: once
CDR3nt: TGCGCCAGCAGCCAAGATGGCGGGGGGAACTATGGCTACACCTTC; CDR3aa: CASSQDGGGNYGYTF; v_gene: TRBV4-3; j_gene: TRBJ1-2; d_gene: -; abundance: -
CDR3nt: TGTGCCACCCAGTCTACTGGGTCAGTCTATGGCTACACCTTC; CDR3aa: CATQSTGSVYGYTF; v_gene: TRBV7-9; j_gene: TRBJ1-2; d_gene: -; abundance: -
CDR3nt: TGTGCCAGCAGACCAGTGAACACTGAAGCTTTCTTT; CDR3aa: CASRPVNTEAFF; v_gene: TRBV2; j_gene: TRBJ1-1; d_gene: -; abundance: few
CDR3nt: TGTGCCAGTAGTCCACAATCCCCCTACGAGCAGTACTTC; CDR3aa: CASSPQSPYEQYF; v_gene: TRBV19; j_gene: TRBJ2-7; d_gene: -; abundance: few
CDR3nt: TGTGCCAGCTCACCAGGGACAGGAAACACCATATATTTT; CDR3aa: CASSPGTGNTIYF; v_gene: TRBV18; j_gene: TRBJ1-3; d_gene: -; abundance: -
CDR3nt: TGTGCCAGCAGTTCCGGACCATTCCAGTATGAGCAGTTCTTC; CDR3aa: CASSSGPFQYEQFF; v_gene: TRBV6-5; j_gene: TRBJ2-1; d_gene: -; abundance: hyperexpanded
CDR3nt: TGTGCCAGCACAGGGGCCCAAACCTACGAGCAGTACTTC; CDR3aa: CASTGAQTYEQYF; v_gene: TRBV2; j_gene: TRBJ2-7; d_gene: -; abundance: -
CDR3nt: TGTGCCTGGGAACGACCAGGACAGGCGCTCACGTATGGCTACACCTTC; CDR3aa: CAWERPGQALTYGYTF; v_gene: TRBV30; j_gene: TRBJ1-2; d_gene: TRBD1; abundance: -
CDR3nt: TGTGCCAGTAAAAAACAGGGCAACAATCAGCCCCAGCATTTT; CDR3aa: CASKKQGNNQPQHF; v_gene: TRBV19; j_gene: TRBJ1-5; d_gene: -; abundance: -
CDR3nt: TGTGCCAGCAGCAAAGGGAGGGCGGGGGCCGACACCGGGGAGCTGTTTTTT; CDR3aa: CASSKGRAGADTGELFF; v_gene: TRBV21-1; j_gene: TRBJ2-2; d_gene: -; abundance: -
CDR3nt: TGTGCCAGCTTATATAGACAGAACACCGGGGAGCTGTTTTTT; CDR3aa: CASLYRQNTGELFF; v_gene: TRBV6-6; j_gene: TRBJ2-2; d_gene: -; abundance: -
CDR3nt: TGTGCCAGCAGTTTAGTCACAGGCACTGAAGCTTTCTTT; CDR3aa: CASSLVTGTEAFF; v_gene: TRBV28; j_gene: TRBJ1-1; d_gene: -; abundance: -
CDR3nt: TGTGCAGTGGGCCCCGCGACCCAGTACTTC; CDR3aa: CAVGPATQYF; v_gene: TRBV12-3/TRBV12-4; j_gene: TRBJ2-5; d_gene: -; abundance: -
CDR3nt: TGTGCCAGCAGTTACCTAGTTACCTACGAGCAGTACTTC; CDR3aa: CASSYLVTYEQYF; v_gene: TRBV6-6; j_gene: TRBJ2-7; d_gene: -; abundance: -
CDR3nt: TGTGCCAGCCAGGCGGTCCCCAATCAGCCCCAGCATTTT; CDR3aa: CASQAVPNQPQHF; v_gene: TRBV6-5; j_gene: TRBJ1-5; d_gene: -; abundance: -
CDR3nt: TGTGCTAGTGGTTCATCTAGCGGGAGGGCCTGGAATGAGCAGTTCTTC; CDR3aa: CASGSSSGRAWNEQFF; v_gene: TRBV12-5; j_gene: TRBJ2-1; d_gene: TRBD2; abundance: -
CDR3nt: TGTGCCAGCAGTTTAATCCCCTACGAGCAGTACTTC; CDR3aa: CASSLIPYEQYF; v_gene: TRBV28; j_gene: TRBJ2-7; d_gene: -; abundance: -
CDR3nt: TGTGCCAGTAGACCCGGGGGGCCTACCTCCTACGAGCAGTACTTC; CDR3aa: CASRPGGPTSYEQYF; v_gene: TRBV19; j_gene: TRBJ2-7; d_gene: -; abundance: few
CDR3nt: TGTGCCAGCAGCCCGATAACCGGGACAGTAACCTATGGCTACACCTTC; CDR3aa: CASSPITGTVTYGYTF; v_gene: TRBV14; j_gene: TRBJ1-2; d_gene: TRBD1; abundance: -
CDR3nt: TGCAGCGGGCGACTAGCGGGGTTACCCACAGATACGCAGTATTTT; CDR3aa: CSGRLAGLPTDTQYF; v_gene: TRBV29-1; j_gene: TRBJ2-3; d_gene: TRBD2; abundance: -
CDR3nt: TGTGCCAGCAGTCAGTCAACAACTAATGAAAAACTGTTTTTT; CDR3aa: CASSQSTTNEKLFF; v_gene: TRBV7-2; j_gene: TRBJ1-4; d_gene: -; abundance: -
CDR3nt: TGCGCCAGCAGCCGGGACATGAACACCGGGGAGCTGTTTTTT; CDR3aa: CASSRDMNTGELFF; v_gene: TRBV5-1; j_gene: TRBJ2-2; d_gene: -; abundance: -
CDR3nt: TGTGCCAGCGGATTAAGAATGAACACTGAAGCTTTCTTT; CDR3aa: CASGLRMNTEAFF; v_gene: TRBV27; j_gene: TRBJ1-1; d_gene: -; abundance: -
CDR3nt: TGTGCCAGCAGCGTAGACCCCCGTCCCCAGACCTATGGCTACACCTTC; CDR3aa: CASSVDPRPQTYGYTF; v_gene: TRBV9; j_gene: TRBJ1-2; d_gene: -; abundance: -
CDR3nt: TGTGCCAGCTCACAAAATTGGGAACAGCCCCAGCATTTT; CDR3aa: CASSQNWEQPQHF; v_gene: TRBV18; j_gene: TRBJ1-5; d_gene: -; abundance: -
CDR3nt: TGTGCCAGCAGCCCACCGGACAGATCCTACGAGCAGTACTTC; CDR3aa: CASSPPDRSYEQYF; v_gene: TRBV13; j_gene: TRBJ2-7; d_gene: -; abundance: -
CDR3nt: TGTGCCAGTAGACCTTCGGGGCCCAAAGGGACCTACGAGCAGTACTTC; CDR3aa: CASRPSGPKGTYEQYF; v_gene: TRBV19; j_gene: TRBJ2-7; d_gene: -; abundance: -
CDR3nt: TGTGCCAGCAGTTTATCGGTGTCCCTAGGTCCGGGGGGCACTGAAGCTTTCTTT; CDR3aa: CASSLSVSLGPGGTEAFF; v_gene: TRBV27; j_gene: TRBJ1-1; d_gene: -; abundance: -
CDR3nt: TGTGCCAGCAGCTTGGAGTCGGGGGGCCTGGACACTGAAGCTTTCTTT; CDR3aa: CASSLESGGLDTEAFF; v_gene: TRBV5-6; j_gene: TRBJ1-1; d_gene: -; abundance: -
CDR3nt: TGTGCCACTACCCTCGGGGGGCAGAGCAATCAGCCCCAGCATTTT; CDR3aa: CATTLGGQSNQPQHF; v_gene: TRBV19; j_gene: TRBJ1-5; d_gene: -; abundance: -
CDR3nt: TGTGCCAGCAGCGTAGGTACCCTATCCTACAATGAGCAGTTCTTC; CDR3aa: CASSVGTLSYNEQFF; v_gene: TRBV9; j_gene: TRBJ2-1; d_gene: -; abundance: -
CDR3nt: TGTGCCAGCAGTTCACCCTCAGGGGAGACCCAGTACTTC; CDR3aa: CASSSPSGETQYF; v_gene: TRBV27; j_gene: TRBJ2-5; d_gene: -; abundance: -
CDR3nt: TGTGCCAGCAGCTCTCTCCGGGACAGGTCCTACGAGCAGTACTTC; CDR3aa: CASSSLRDRSYEQYF; v_gene: TRBV5-5; j_gene: TRBJ2-7; d_gene: TRBD1; abundance: -
CDR3nt: TGTGCCAGCAGCTTAAATGCCTTAGGCACAGATACGCAGTATTTT; CDR3aa: CASSLNALGTDTQYF; v_gene: TRBV7-3; j_gene: TRBJ2-3; d_gene: -; abundance: -